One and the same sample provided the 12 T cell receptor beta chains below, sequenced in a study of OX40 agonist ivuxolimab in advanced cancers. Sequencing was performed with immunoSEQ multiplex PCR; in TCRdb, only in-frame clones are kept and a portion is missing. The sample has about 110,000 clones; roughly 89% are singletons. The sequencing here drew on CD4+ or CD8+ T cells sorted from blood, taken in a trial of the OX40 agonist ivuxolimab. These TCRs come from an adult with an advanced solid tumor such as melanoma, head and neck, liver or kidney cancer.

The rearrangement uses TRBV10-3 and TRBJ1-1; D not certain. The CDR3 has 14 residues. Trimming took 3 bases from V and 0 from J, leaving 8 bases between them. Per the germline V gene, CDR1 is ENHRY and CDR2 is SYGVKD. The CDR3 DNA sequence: TGTGCCATCAGTGACCCCTCCATGAACACTGAAGCTTTCTTT. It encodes CAISDPSMNTEAFF.

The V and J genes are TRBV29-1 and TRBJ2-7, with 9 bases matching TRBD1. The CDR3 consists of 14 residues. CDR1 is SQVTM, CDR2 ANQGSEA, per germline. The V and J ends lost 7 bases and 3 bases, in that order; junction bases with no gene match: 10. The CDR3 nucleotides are TGCAGCGGTTCTACAGGGGGCGCAGGCTACGAGCAGTACTTC. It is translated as CSGSTGGAGYEQYF.

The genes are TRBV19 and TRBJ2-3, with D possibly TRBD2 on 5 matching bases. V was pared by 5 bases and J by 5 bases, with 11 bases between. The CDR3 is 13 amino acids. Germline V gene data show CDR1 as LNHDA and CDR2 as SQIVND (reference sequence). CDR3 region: CASSGIEGDTQYF. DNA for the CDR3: TGTGCCAGTAGTGGGATCGAGGGAGATACGCAGTATTTT.

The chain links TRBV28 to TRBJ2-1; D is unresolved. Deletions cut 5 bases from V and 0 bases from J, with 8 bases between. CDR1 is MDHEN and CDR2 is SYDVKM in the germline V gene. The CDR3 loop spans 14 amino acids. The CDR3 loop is CASSQPSSYNEQFF. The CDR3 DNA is TGTGCCAGCAGTCAACCGAGCTCCTACAATGAGCAGTTCTTC.

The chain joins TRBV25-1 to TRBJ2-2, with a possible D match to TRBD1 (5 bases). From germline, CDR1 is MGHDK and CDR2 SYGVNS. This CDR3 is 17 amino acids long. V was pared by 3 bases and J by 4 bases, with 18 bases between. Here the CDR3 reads CASSDPPNRHFTGELFF. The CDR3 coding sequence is TGTGCCAGCAGTGATCCCCCCAACAGGCATTTCACCGGGGAGCTGTTTTTT. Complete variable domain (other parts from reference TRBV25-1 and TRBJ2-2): EADIYQTPRYLVIGTGKKITLECSQTMGHDKMYWYQQDPGMELHLIHYSYGVNSTEKGDLSSESTVSRIRTEHFPLTLESARPSHTSQYLCASSDPPNRHFTGELFFGEGSRLTVL.

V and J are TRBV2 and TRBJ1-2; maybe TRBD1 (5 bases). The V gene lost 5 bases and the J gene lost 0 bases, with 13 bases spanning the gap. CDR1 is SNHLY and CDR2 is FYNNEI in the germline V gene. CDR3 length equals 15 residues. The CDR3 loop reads CASSNRDGANYGYTF. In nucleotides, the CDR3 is TGTGCCAGCAGTAACCGGGACGGAGCTAACTATGGCTACACCTTC.

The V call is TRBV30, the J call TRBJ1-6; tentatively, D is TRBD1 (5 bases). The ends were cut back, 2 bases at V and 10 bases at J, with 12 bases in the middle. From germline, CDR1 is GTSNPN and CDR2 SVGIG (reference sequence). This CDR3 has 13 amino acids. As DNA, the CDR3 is TGTGCCTGGAGTCCAGGGACGAGCTCACCCCTCCACTTT. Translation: CAWSPGTSSPLHF.

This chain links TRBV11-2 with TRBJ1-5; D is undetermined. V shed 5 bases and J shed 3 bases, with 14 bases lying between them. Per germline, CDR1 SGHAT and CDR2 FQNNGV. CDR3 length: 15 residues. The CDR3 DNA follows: TGTGCCAGCAGCCCGGGGAACAGCCCCAATCAGCCCCAGCATTTT. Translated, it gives CASSPGNSPNQPQHF.

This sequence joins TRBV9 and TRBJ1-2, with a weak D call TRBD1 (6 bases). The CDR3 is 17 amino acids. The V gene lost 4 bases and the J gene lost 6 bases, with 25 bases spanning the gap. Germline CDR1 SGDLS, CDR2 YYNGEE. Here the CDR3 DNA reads TGTGCCAGCAGCCCGTTAGGGTCAACGGGGGCGCTGGATGGCTACACCTTC. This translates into CASSPLGSTGALDGYTF.

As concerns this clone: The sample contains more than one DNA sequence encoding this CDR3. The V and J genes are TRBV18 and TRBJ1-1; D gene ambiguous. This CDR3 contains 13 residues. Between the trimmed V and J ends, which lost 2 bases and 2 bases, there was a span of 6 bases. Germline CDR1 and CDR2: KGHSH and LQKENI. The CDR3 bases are TGTGCCAGCTCACCAGAATCAAACACTGAAGCTTTCTTT. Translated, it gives CASSPESNTEAFF. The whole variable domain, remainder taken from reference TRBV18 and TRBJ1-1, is NAGVMQNPRHLVRRRGQEARLRCSPMKGHSHVYWYRQLPEEGLKFMVYLQKENIIDESGMPKERFSAEFPKEGPSILRIQQVVRGDSAAYFCASSPESNTEAFFGQGTRLTVV.

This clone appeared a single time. The CDR3 nucleotides read TGTGCCAGCAGTTCCGGGACAGTACAAGAGACCCAGTACTTC. Its translation: CASSSGTVQETQYF. The rearrangement uses TRBV28 and TRBJ2-5; 7 nucleotides match TRBD1. J was trimmed by 2 bases and V by 4 bases; bases with no gene match: 4. The CDR3 extends over 14 amino acids. Germline CDR1 and CDR2: MDHEN and SYDVKM.

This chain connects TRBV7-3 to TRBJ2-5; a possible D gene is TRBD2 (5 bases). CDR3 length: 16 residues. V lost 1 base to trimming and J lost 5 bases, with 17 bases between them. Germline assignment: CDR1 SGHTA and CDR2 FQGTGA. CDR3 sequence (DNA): TGTGCCAGCAGCTTAAGGGCTGGGAGACTTCGGGAGACCCAGTACTTC. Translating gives CASSLRAGRLRETQYF.